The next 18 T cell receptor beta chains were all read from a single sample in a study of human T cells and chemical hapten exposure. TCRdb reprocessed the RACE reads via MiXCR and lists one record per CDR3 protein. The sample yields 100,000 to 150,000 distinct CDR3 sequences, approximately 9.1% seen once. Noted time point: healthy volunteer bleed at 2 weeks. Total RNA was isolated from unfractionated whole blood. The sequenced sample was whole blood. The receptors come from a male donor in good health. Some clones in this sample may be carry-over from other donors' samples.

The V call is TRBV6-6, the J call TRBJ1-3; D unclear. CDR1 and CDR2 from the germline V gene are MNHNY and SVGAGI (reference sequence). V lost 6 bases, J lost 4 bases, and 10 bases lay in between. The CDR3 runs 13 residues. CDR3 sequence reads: CASRVTAGNTIYF. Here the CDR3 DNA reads TGTGCCAGCAGGGTTACAGCGGGAAACACCATATATTTT.

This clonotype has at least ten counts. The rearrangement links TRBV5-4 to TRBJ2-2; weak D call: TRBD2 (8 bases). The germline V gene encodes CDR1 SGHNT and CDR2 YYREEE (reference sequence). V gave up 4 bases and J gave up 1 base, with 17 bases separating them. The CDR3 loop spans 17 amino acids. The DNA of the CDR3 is TGTGCCAGCAGCACCCGACAGGGACTAGGGAACACCGGGGAGCTGTTTTTT. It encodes CASSTRQGLGNTGELFF.

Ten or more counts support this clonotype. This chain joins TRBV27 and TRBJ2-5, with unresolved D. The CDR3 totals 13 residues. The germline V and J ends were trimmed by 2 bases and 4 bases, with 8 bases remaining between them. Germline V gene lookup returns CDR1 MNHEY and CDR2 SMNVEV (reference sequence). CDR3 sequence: CASSLASTETQYF. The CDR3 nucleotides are TGTGCCAGCAGTTTAGCCTCGACAGAGACCCAGTACTTC.

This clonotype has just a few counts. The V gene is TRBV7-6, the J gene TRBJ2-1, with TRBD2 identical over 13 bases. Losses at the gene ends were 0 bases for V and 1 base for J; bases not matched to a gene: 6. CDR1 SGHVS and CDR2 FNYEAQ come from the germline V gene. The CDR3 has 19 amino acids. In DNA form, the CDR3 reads TGTGCCAGCAGCTTAGCTGGGGGGACTAGCGGGAATTCCTACAATGAGCAGTTCTTC. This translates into CASSLAGGTSGNSYNEQFF. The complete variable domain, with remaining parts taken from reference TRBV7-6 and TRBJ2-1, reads GAGVSQSPRYKVTKRGQDVALRCDPISGHVSLYWYRQALGQGPEFLTYFNYEAQQDKSGLPNDRFSAERPEGSISTLTIQRTEQRDSAMYRCASSLAGGTSGNSYNEQFFGPGTRLTVL.

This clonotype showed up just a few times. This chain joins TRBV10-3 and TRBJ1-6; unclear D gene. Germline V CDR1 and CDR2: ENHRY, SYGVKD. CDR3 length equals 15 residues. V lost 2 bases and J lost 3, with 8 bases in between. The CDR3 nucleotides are TGTGCCATCAGTGAGAGGGCCCTCTATAATTCACCCCTCCACTTT. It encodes CAISERALYNSPLHF.

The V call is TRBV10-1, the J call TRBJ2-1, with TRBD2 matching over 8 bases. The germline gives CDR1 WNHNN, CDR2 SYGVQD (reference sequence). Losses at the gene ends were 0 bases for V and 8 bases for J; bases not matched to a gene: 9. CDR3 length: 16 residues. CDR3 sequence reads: CASSESIAGSRDEQFF. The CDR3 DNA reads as TGCGCCAGCAGTGAGTCAATAGCGGGATCTAGGGATGAGCAGTTCTTC.

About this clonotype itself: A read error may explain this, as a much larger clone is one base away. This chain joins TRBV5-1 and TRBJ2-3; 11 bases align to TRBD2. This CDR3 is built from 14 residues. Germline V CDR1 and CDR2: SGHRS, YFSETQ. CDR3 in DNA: TGCGCCAGCAGCCTAGCGGGAGGACCAGATACGAAGTATTTT. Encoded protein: CASSLAGGPDTKYF.

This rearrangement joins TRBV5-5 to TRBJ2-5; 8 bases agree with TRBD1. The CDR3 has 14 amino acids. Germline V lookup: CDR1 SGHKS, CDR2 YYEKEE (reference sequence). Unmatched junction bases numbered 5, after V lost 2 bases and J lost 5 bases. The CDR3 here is CASSFDRGWETQYF. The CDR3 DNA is TGTGCCAGCAGCTTTGACAGGGGTTGGGAGACCCAGTACTTC.

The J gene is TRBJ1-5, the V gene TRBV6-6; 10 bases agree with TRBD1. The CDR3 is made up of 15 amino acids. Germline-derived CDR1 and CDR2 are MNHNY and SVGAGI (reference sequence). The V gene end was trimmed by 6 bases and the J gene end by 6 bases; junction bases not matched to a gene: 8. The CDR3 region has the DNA TGTGCCAGCAGGCAAGACAGGGGGCGCTTTCAGCCCCAGCATTTT. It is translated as CASRQDRGRFQPQHF.

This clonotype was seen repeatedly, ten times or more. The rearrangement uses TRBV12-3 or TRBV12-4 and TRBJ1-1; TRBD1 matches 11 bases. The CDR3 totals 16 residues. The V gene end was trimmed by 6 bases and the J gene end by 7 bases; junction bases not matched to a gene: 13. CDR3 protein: CASSHGQGALRIEAFF. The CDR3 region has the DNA TGTGCCAGCAGCCACGGACAGGGGGCGTTGAGGATTGAAGCTTTCTTT.

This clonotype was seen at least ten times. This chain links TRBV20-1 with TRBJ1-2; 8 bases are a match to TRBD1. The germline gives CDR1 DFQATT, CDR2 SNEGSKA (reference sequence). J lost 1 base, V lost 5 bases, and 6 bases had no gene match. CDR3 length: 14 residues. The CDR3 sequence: CSADPGQVNYGYTF. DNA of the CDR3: TGCAGTGCTGACCCGGGACAGGTTAACTATGGCTACACCTTC.

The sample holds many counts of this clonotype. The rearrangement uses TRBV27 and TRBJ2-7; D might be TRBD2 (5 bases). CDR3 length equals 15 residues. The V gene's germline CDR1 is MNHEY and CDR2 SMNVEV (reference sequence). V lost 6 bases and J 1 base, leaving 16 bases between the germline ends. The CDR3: CASRGGGGPSYEQYF. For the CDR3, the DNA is TGTGCCAGCAGAGGTGGAGGCGGGCCGTCCTACGAGCAGTACTTC.

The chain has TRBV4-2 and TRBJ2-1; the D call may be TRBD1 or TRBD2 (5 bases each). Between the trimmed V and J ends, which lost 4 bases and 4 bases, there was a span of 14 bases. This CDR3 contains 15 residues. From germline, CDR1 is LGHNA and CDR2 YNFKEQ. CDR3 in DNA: TGTGCCAGCAGCCTCAGGGACGACCCATACAATGAGCAGTTCTTC. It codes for CASSLRDDPYNEQFF.

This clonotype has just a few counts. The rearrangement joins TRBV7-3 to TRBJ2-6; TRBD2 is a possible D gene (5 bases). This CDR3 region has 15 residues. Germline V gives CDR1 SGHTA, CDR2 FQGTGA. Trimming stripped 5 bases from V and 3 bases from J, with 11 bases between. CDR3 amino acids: CASSRTGHGANVLTF. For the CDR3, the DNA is TGTGCCAGCAGCCGGACTGGGCATGGGGCCAACGTCCTGACTTTC. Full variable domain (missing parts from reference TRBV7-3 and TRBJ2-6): GAGVSQTPSNKVTEKGKYVELRCDPISGHTALYWYRQSLGQGPEFLIYFQGTGAADDSGLPNDRFFAVRPEGSVSTLKIQRTERGDSAVYLCASSRTGHGANVLTFGAGSRLTVL.

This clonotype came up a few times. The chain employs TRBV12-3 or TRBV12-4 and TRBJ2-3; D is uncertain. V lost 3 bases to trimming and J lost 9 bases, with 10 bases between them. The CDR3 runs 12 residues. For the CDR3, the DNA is TGTGCCAGCAGTTTGATTCCGGGCACGCAGTATTTT. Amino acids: CASSLIPGTQYF.

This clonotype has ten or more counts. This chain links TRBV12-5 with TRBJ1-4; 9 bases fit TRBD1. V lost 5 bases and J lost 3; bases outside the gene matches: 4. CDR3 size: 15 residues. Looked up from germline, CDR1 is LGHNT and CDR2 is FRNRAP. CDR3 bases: TGTGCTAGTGGTCAACGGACAGGGGCTAATGAAAAACTGTTTTTT. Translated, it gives CASGQRTGANEKLFF.

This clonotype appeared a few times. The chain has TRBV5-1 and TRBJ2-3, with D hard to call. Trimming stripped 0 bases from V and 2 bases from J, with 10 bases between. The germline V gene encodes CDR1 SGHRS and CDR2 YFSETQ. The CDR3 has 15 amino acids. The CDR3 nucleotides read TGCGCCAGCAGCTTGGTAGGCCAATCCACAGATACGCAGTATTTT. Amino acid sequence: CASSLVGQSTDTQYF. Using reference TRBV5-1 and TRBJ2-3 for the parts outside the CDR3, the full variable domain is KAGVTQTPRYLIKTRGQQVTLSCSPISGHRSVSWYQQTPGQGLQFLFEYFSETQRNKGNFPGRFSGRQFSNSRSEMNVSTLELGDSALYLCASSLVGQSTDTQYFGPGTRLTVL.

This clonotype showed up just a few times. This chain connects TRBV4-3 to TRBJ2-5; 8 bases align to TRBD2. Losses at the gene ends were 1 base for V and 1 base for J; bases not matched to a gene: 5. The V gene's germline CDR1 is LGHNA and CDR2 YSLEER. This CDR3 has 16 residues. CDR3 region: CASSQGSLAVQETQYF. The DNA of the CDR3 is TGCGCCAGCAGCCAAGGCTCACTAGCGGTCCAAGAGACCCAGTACTTC.